Detailed here is one T cell receptor (beta chain). As yet, its antigen is unknown. The data originate from a study of cytomegalovirus exposure and HLA in healthy donors. Findings and limits, study-wide: When a later analysis compared HLA-associated TCR beta chains with equally common others, the HLA-associated chains turned out to be more clonally expanded and to have lower generation probabilities. Among donors in an Asian-associated ancestry cluster, a later analysis reportedly found fewer N-insertions than the roughly 700-donor mean. The study designated 160 or so TCR beta chains cytomegalovirus-associated.

PCR amplification relied on 60 Vbeta primers (plus 13 Jbeta primers). The protocol was immunoSEQ multiplex PCR, while the TCRdb copy is restricted to in-frame clones and leaves out a portion. The sample yields some 150,000 clones, approximately 82% seen once. Trimming cost V 8 bases and J 5 bases, with 15 bases left between them. Germline V gene data show CDR1 as SNHLY and CDR2 as FYNNEI. The CDR3 consists of 13 residues. This clonotype originated in a man aged 25 to 40 in good health and CMV-seropositive. The rearrangement joins TRBV2 to TRBJ2-5; D is perhaps TRBD2 (5 bases). The sequencing input was PBMCs. The CDR3 nucleotides read TGTGCCAGCTGGAGGCAGGCGCGGGAGACCCAGTACTTC. It translates to CASWRQARETQYF.